These 27 T cell receptor beta chains were sequenced from one sample in a study of blood T cell repertoires in COVID-19. Measured with immunoSEQ multiplex PCR; TCRdb has only the in-frame clones, and not every one. The top ten hold 1.4% of the sample, which has fewer than 500,000 clones, 86% seen once. Input material: peripheral blood. The receptors here all came from a woman aged 30 to 39 with active or convalescent COVID-19.

The chain's CDR3 is CASSSLSSYNEQFF. Here the CDR3 DNA reads TGTGCCAGCAGCTCGCTTAGCTCCTACAATGAGCAGTTCTTC. This chain uses TRBV5-4 with TRBJ2-1; no definite D call. CDR1 is SGHNT and CDR2 is YYREEE in the germline V gene (reference sequence). This CDR3 has 14 amino acids. Trimming took off 3 bases at V and 0 bases at J, with 7 bases between the two ends.

The chain is built from TRBV6-5 and TRBJ1-2; no definite D call. V was trimmed by 7 bases and J by 0 bases, leaving 9 bases between them. The germline gives CDR1 MNHEY, CDR2 SVGAGI. The CDR3 runs to 13 residues. The CDR3 sequence is CASTRASNYGYTF. As DNA, the CDR3 is TGTGCCAGCACGAGGGCCTCTAACTATGGCTACACCTTC.

The V call is TRBV7-8, the J call TRBJ2-3; 8 positions agree with TRBD2. V gave up 1 base and J gave up 3 bases; unmatched junction bases: 6. The germline gives CDR1 SGHVS, CDR2 FQNEAQ. CDR3 length equals 16 residues. The CDR3 DNA follows: TGTGCCAGCAGCTTAGGGCCCGGGACTAGTACAGATACGCAGTATTTT. Its protein is CASSLGPGTSTDTQYF.

The V and J genes are TRBV6-5 and TRBJ1-2, with TRBD1 as a possible D gene (6 bases). The CDR3 spans 12 residues. Germline CDR1 is MNHEY and CDR2 is SVGAGI. V was clipped by 7 bases and J by 6 bases, with 12 bases between them. The CDR3 coding sequence is TGTGCCAGCACCGCGGCAGGGGATGGCTACACCTTC. Its protein product is CASTAAGDGYTF.

V usage is TRBV6-2 or TRBV6-3 and J usage is TRBJ2-2, with TRBD1 matching 7 bases. V shed 5 bases and J 3 bases; nucleotides not matched to a gene: 0. The CDR3 spans 13 residues. Per the germline V gene, CDR1 is MNHEY and CDR2 is SVGEGT. For the CDR3, the DNA is TGTGCCAGCAGTGGGACAGACACCGGGGAGCTGTTTTTT. Its protein product is CASSGTDTGELFF.

The chain couples TRBV18 to TRBJ1-1, with a weak D call TRBD1 (5 bases). V lost 5 bases and J 6 bases, leaving 13 bases between the germline ends. Looked up from germline, CDR1 is KGHSH and CDR2 is LQKENI. The CDR3 length is 13 residues. The CDR3 DNA reads as TGTGCCAGCTCATCTGGGACGGGAGCTGAAGCTTTCTTT. Amino acid sequence: CASSSGTGAEAFF.

The V call is TRBV5-1, the J call TRBJ2-1; tentative D call: TRBD2 (6 bases). CDR1 and CDR2 (germline): SGHRS, YFSETQ. This CDR3 spans 13 amino acids. Trimming removed 3 bases at V and 3 bases at J, with 7 bases between. This CDR3 reads CASSSGLYNEQFF. CDR3 sequence (DNA): TGCGCCAGCAGCTCGGGACTCTACAATGAGCAGTTCTTC.

Only one count was recorded for this clone. V is TRBV12-3 or TRBV12-4 and J is TRBJ1-1; D is unresolved. The CDR3 contains 12 residues. Trimming removed 8 bases from V and 6 bases from J, with 13 bases in between. This chain's CDR3 is CASSSTLSEAFF. CDR3 DNA: TGTGCCAGCTCCTCCACCCTATCTGAAGCTTTCTTT.

The V call is TRBV30, the J call TRBJ2-7; no definite D call. V lost 1 base, J lost 3 bases, and 4 bases lay in between. The CDR3 contains 11 residues. CDR1 GTSNPN and CDR2 SVGIG come from the germline V gene (reference sequence). The CDR3, as DNA: TGTGCCTGGAGTGAGCGCTACGAGCAGTACTTC. It translates to CAWSERYEQYF.

The chain carries TRBV6-5 and TRBJ1-1; D is ambiguous. In germline, CDR1 is MNHEY, CDR2 SVGAGI. V was pared by 4 bases and J by 5 bases, with 11 bases between. This CDR3 is built from 13 residues. The CDR3 DNA reads TGTGCCAGCAGTTCGGTTCGGCGGACTGAAGCTTTCTTT. The encoded protein is CASSSVRRTEAFF.

This rearrangement joins TRBV15 to TRBJ2-7, with 10 positions matching TRBD2. With V trimmed by 5 bases and J by 5 bases, 15 bases remained unmatched. CDR3 size: 17 residues. Germline assignment: CDR1 LNHNV and CDR2 YYDKDF (reference sequence). CDR3 DNA sequence: TGTGCCACCAGCTATCTTACTCCAGCGGGAGGGTTTGACGAGCAGTACTTC. It specifies CATSYLTPAGGFDEQYF.

The chain links TRBV10-3 to TRBJ2-3, with D possibly matching TRBD2 (7 bases). The CDR3 runs 16 residues. V lost 0 bases to trimming and J lost 3 bases, with 13 bases between them. Per the germline V gene, CDR1 is ENHRY and CDR2 is SYGVKD. The CDR3 nucleotides read TGTGCCATCAGTGAGTCGGCTGGGGGGGCAACAGATACGCAGTATTTT. It codes for CAISESAGGATDTQYF.

The chain has TRBV19 and TRBJ1-2, with a possible D match to TRBD1 (5 bases). The V gene lost 6 bases and the J gene lost 4 bases, with 9 bases spanning the gap. Germline V CDR1 and CDR2: LNHDA, SQIVND (reference sequence). The CDR3 spans 12 residues. CDR3 protein: CASSPGFYGYTF. The CDR3 DNA follows: TGTGCCAGTAGCCCAGGGTTCTATGGCTACACCTTC.

The CDR3 coding sequence is TGTGCCAGCAGCTGGTGGGGGCCACAATCTAACAATGAGCAGTTCTTC. Protein product: CASSWWGPQSNNEQFF. The chain joins TRBV11-2 to TRBJ2-1; D possibly corresponds to TRBD1 (6 bases). Trimming cost V 4 bases and J 5 bases, with 18 bases left between them. Germline V CDR1 and CDR2: SGHAT, FQNNGV. This CDR3 spans 16 amino acids.

The genes are TRBV27 and TRBJ2-2; maybe TRBD1 (5 bases). The CDR3 spans 17 residues. The V and J ends lost 6 bases and 6 bases respectively, with 23 bases between them. CDR1 MNHEY and CDR2 SMNVEV come from the germline V gene (reference sequence). The DNA for the CDR3 is TGTGCCAGCAGGGGCCGGGTGGCGTCTCTAGGGGCCGGGGAGCTGTTTTTT. Its protein product is CASRGRVASLGAGELFF.

The chain employs TRBV7-8 and TRBJ1-4; a possible D gene is TRBD1 (6 bases). The CDR3 spans 16 residues. The V gene's germline CDR1 is SGHVS and CDR2 FQNEAQ. The germline V and J ends were trimmed by 1 base and 3 bases, with 12 bases remaining between them. The CDR3 loop is CASSLGWRQANEKLFF. CDR3 DNA: TGTGCCAGCAGCTTAGGGTGGCGACAGGCTAATGAAAAACTGTTTTTT.

V usage is TRBV4-1 and J usage is TRBJ2-3; 7 bases match TRBD2. V was pared by 7 bases and J by 6 bases, with 7 bases of the junction left unmatched. The CDR3 spans 13 residues. CDR1 and CDR2 (germline): MGHRA, YSYEKL. CDR3 in DNA: TGCGCCAGCAAGGGAGGGGCAGAGGATACGCAGTATTTT. Its protein is CASKGGAEDTQYF.

J is TRBJ1-3 and V is TRBV11-2, with a weak D call TRBD1 (5 bases). The V gene lost 0 bases and the J gene lost 7 bases, with 13 bases spanning the gap. This CDR3 has 15 amino acids. CDR1 is SGHAT and CDR2 is FQNNGV in the germline V gene. DNA of the CDR3: TGTGCCAGCAGCTTAGACAGGGTCGTCGGCAACACCATATATTTT. Protein product: CASSLDRVVGNTIYF.

This chain uses TRBV25-1 with TRBJ1-2; tentatively, D is TRBD1 (5 bases). The CDR3 length is 12 residues. In germline, CDR1 is MGHDK, CDR2 SYGVNS. V gave up 4 bases and J gave up 5 bases, with 8 bases separating them. The CDR3 region has the DNA TGTGCCAGCAGTGTAGACAGTTATGGCTACACCTTC. This translates into CASSVDSYGYTF.

The chain carries TRBV29-1 and TRBJ2-1, with 12 bases identical to TRBD1. V shed 5 bases, J shed 8 bases, and the junction held 4 bases outside the gene matches. CDR1 and CDR2 (germline): SQVTM, ANQGSEA. The CDR3 is 13 amino acids. In DNA, the CDR3 is TGCAGCGTTACGTGGGACAGGGGGCATGAGCAGTTCTTC. It translates to CSVTWDRGHEQFF.

The V and J genes are TRBV6-5 and TRBJ1-4, with TRBD1 matching 9 bases. Germline V gene data show CDR1 as MNHEY and CDR2 as SVGAGI. There are 14 residues in the CDR3. The V gene end was trimmed by 6 bases and the J gene end by 5 bases; junction bases not matched to a gene: 4. The CDR3 sequence: CASRTGGINEKLFF. In DNA, the CDR3 is TGTGCCAGCAGGACAGGGGGTATAAATGAAAAACTGTTTTTT.

This chain connects TRBV24-1 to TRBJ2-7; a possible D gene is TRBD1 (6 bases). Germline values: CDR1 KGHDR, CDR2 SFDVKD. The CDR3 extends over 13 amino acids. V gave up 11 bases and J gave up 4 bases, with 17 bases separating them. CDR3 coding DNA: TGTGCCAGCATTATGGACAGAGGGTACGAGCAGTACTTC. As protein: CASIMDRGYEQYF.

The CDR3: CASGGQLNYEQYF. The CDR3 coding sequence is TGTGCCAGCGGGGGACAGTTGAACTACGAGCAGTACTTC. The chain links TRBV6-5 to TRBJ2-7; TRBD1 matches at 7 bases. The ends lost 8 bases at V and 3 bases at J; junction bases unmatched: 7. This CDR3 region has 13 residues. Per the germline V gene, CDR1 is MNHEY and CDR2 is SVGAGI.

The V and J genes are TRBV29-1 and TRBJ2-7; maybe TRBD1 (5 bases). The length of the CDR3 is 12 residues. The germline gives CDR1 SQVTM, CDR2 ANQGSEA. Between the trimmed V and J ends, which lost 8 bases and 1 base, there was a span of 12 bases. CDR3 nucleotides: TGCAGCATAAGGACACAATCCTACGAGCAGTACTTC. It codes for CSIRTQSYEQYF.

The chain links TRBV6-5 to TRBJ1-2; TRBD1 might be the D (6 bases). In germline, CDR1 is MNHEY, CDR2 SVGAGI. The CDR3 has 15 amino acids. V shed 2 bases and J shed 4 bases, with 14 bases lying between them. CDR3 DNA sequence: TGTGCCAGCAGTTACGTCGGGGGGGCCCTCTATGGCTACACCTTC. Amino acids: CASSYVGGALYGYTF.

The DNA of the CDR3 is TGTGCCAGCAGCTGGGAGGGAGGTACGGCTGAAGCTTTCTTT. Encoded protein: CASSWEGGTAEAFF. The rearrangement joins TRBV7-9 to TRBJ1-1; D unclear. Trimming removed 4 bases from V and 6 bases from J, with 15 bases in between. CDR3 length: 14 residues. The germline CDR1 and CDR2 sequences are SEHNR and FQNEAQ (reference sequence).

The chain couples TRBV29-1 to TRBJ1-5; no clear D. Germline assignment: CDR1 SQVTM and CDR2 ANQGSEA. The CDR3 covers 13 residues. With 4 bases removed from V and 0 bases from J, the gap between germline ends came to 7 bases. CDR3 bases: TGCAGCGTTGCCAGAGGTAGCAATCAGCCCCAGCATTTT. Translated, it gives CSVARGSNQPQHF.